The sequence of this TCR beta chain was determined in a study of T cells in localized non-small cell lung cancer. V was trimmed by 3 bases and J by 4 bases, leaving 19 bases between them. CDR3 size: 16 residues. CDR1 is LGHNT and CDR2 is FRNRAP in the germline V gene. Assay used: immunoSEQ multiplex PCR; TCRdb lists only in-frame clones, some missing. The repertoire holds 70,000 to 100,000 clones, with approximately 90% as singletons. As for this clone: Its target is unknown.

Study outcomes and limitations: Detection in adjacent lung was observed for a median about 50 of the top 100 tumor clones. Only one tumor region was sequenced, so heterogeneity remains possible.

Sequencing used PBMCs, obtained before any cancer treatment. The chain has TRBV12-5 and TRBJ2-7; perhaps TRBD1 as D (5 bases). The sequence derives from a woman between 40 and 69 years old with stage II squamous cell lung carcinoma. Written as DNA, the CDR3 is TGTGCTAGTGGTTTCTCCTTAAGGACAAGGGGATACGAGCAGTACTTC. Residues: CASGFSLRTRGYEQYF. Variable domain in full (rest from reference TRBV12-5 and TRBJ2-7): DARVTQTPRHKVTEMGQEVTMRCQPILGHNTVFWYRQTMMQGLELLAYFRNRAPLDDSGMPKDRFSAEMPDATLATLKIQPSEPRDSAVYFCASGFSLRTRGYEQYFGPGTRLTVT.